This T cell receptor (beta chain) was sequenced for a study of cytomegalovirus exposure and HLA in healthy donors. This clone was observed once. Antigen unknown. Donors were drawn from the roughly 130-subject validation cohort, separate from the roughly 700-subject first cohort. Some clones are missing from TCRdb's copy, which holds only in-frame ones; the method was immunoSEQ multiplex PCR. Of about 50,000 clones in the sample, around 90% are singletons; the top ten hold roughly 1.2%. Overall study findings and caveats: In vitro checks showed that a few CMV-associated chains really do target CMV antigens. Many donors shared some public TCRs, even though most TCR sequences were rare.

The CDR3 spans 14 residues. The V and J ends lost 4 bases and 6 bases, in that order; junction bases with no gene match: 4. Germline CDR1 is KGHSH and CDR2 is LQKENI. The sequenced sample consisted of PBMCs. The rearrangement links TRBV18 to TRBJ1-3, with 9 nucleotides matching TRBD1. The source is a man younger than 35 in good health and CMV-seronegative. Here the CDR3 reads CASSQDRGANTIYF. The CDR3 DNA sequence: TGTGCCAGCTCACAAGACAGGGGGGCAAACACCATATATTTT.